The 22 T cell receptor beta chains in this list originate from one sample, sequenced in a study of OX40 agonist ivuxolimab in advanced cancers. The assay was immunoSEQ multiplex PCR, and TCRdb's table has in-frame clones only and misses some. This sample yields just over 90,000 clones, of which 94% are seen a single time; roughly 2.8% belongs to the top ten. The input for sequencing was CD4+ or CD8+ T cells sorted from blood, taken in a trial of the OX40 agonist ivuxolimab. The receptors stem from an adult with an advanced solid tumor such as melanoma, head and neck, liver or kidney cancer.

The genes are TRBV6-6 and TRBJ2-5, with TRBD1 matching over 7 bases. Per germline, CDR1 MNHNY and CDR2 SVGAGI (reference sequence). This CDR3 has 15 amino acids. With V trimmed by 5 bases and J by 6 bases, 12 bases remained unmatched. The CDR3 reads CASSTRQGLGKTQYF. CDR3 coding DNA: TGTGCCAGCAGTACCCGACAGGGTTTGGGGAAGACCCAGTACTTC.

J is TRBJ2-2 and V is TRBV13, with no clear D. The CDR3 contains 12 residues. CDR1 and CDR2 from the germline V gene are PRHDT and FYEKMQ (reference sequence). With 5 bases removed from V and 5 bases from J, the gap between germline ends came to 6 bases. CDR3 in DNA: TGTGCCAGCAGCCGGAGTACCGGGGAGCTGTTTTTT. This translates into CASSRSTGELFF.

This chain uses TRBV7-9 with TRBJ2-7; D is perhaps TRBD2 (6 bases). CDR3 length equals 15 residues. From germline, CDR1 is SEHNR and CDR2 FQNEAQ (reference sequence). V was cut by 5 bases and J by 5 bases, with 19 bases left in between. This CDR3 reads CASSLPGGKAHEQYF. The CDR3 DNA reads TGTGCCAGCAGCCTTCCGGGCGGGAAGGCCCACGAGCAGTACTTC.

The genes are TRBV4-1 and TRBJ1-1; the D is unclear. The germline V gene has CDR1 MGHRA and CDR2 YSYEKL. The CDR3 contains 15 residues. Trimming removed 1 base at V and 0 bases at J, with 9 bases between. The CDR3 here is CASSQGPGLNTEAFF. The CDR3 nucleotides read TGCGCCAGCAGCCAAGGGCCGGGCCTGAACACTGAAGCTTTCTTT.

The chain joins TRBV29-1 to TRBJ2-2, with D tentatively TRBD1 (6 bases). Germline loops: CDR1 SQVTM, CDR2 ANQGSEA. The CDR3 is 14 amino acids. Trimming pared 7 bases from V and 3 bases from J, leaving 15 bases between. CDR3 region: CSGGPGIHTGELFF. The CDR3 DNA reads TGCAGCGGGGGGCCGGGGATCCACACCGGGGAGCTGTTTTTT.

The V gene is TRBV14, the J gene TRBJ2-5; D is unresolved. The germline CDR1 and CDR2 sequences are SGHDN and FVKESK. The CDR3 is 15 residues long. Trimming cost V 2 bases and J 1 base, with 11 bases left between them. DNA for the CDR3: TGTGCCAGCAGCCAAACGGAGTCTCCCCAAGAGACCCAGTACTTC. Its protein is CASSQTESPQETQYF.

The J gene is TRBJ2-7, the V gene TRBV9, with TRBD2 matching over 11 bases. The CDR3 runs to 15 residues. After removal of 4 bases from V and 0 bases from J, the junction contained 3 bases not matched to a gene. From germline, CDR1 is SGDLS and CDR2 YYNGEE. The chain's CDR3 is CASSPSGGSSYEQYF. CDR3 nucleotides: TGTGCCAGCAGCCCTAGCGGGGGGAGCTCCTACGAGCAGTACTTC. Together with reference TRBV9 and TRBJ2-7, the CDR3 gives the full variable domain: DSGVTQTPKHLITATGQRVTLRCSPRSGDLSVYWYQQSLDQGLQFLIQYYNGEERAKGNILERFSAQQFPDLHSELNLSSLELGDSALYFCASSPSGGSSYEQYFGPGTRLTVT.

The V gene is TRBV27, the J gene TRBJ1-5; 7 bases fit TRBD1. The CDR3 has 15 residues. V gave up 2 bases and J gave up 2 bases; unmatched junction bases: 3. Germline V lookup: CDR1 MNHEY, CDR2 SMNVEV (reference sequence). Written as DNA, the CDR3 is TGTGCCAGCAGTTTAACCGACAGGGGCAATCAGCCCCAGCATTTT. Translated, it gives CASSLTDRGNQPQHF.

The chain uses TRBV6-6 and TRBJ2-2, with D perhaps TRBD1 (7 bases). Trimming removed 8 bases from V and 4 bases from J, with 20 bases in between. Germline-derived CDR1 and CDR2 are MNHNY and SVGAGI (reference sequence). CDR3 length: 16 amino acids. For the CDR3, the DNA is TGTGCCAGCGACCGCGACAGGGAGGTTGGCACCGGGGAGCTGTTTTTT. Amino acids: CASDRDREVGTGELFF.

The chain has TRBV14 and TRBJ2-3, with 8 bases lining up with TRBD1. From germline, CDR1 is SGHDN and CDR2 FVKESK. V dropped 1 base and J dropped 6; count of bases not matched to a gene: 21. The CDR3 runs 20 residues. CDR3 amino acids: CASSQVGKGDRGHQRDTQYF. CDR3 sequence (DNA): TGTGCCAGCAGCCAAGTGGGGAAAGGAGACAGGGGTCATCAGCGGGATACGCAGTATTTT.

The chain is built from TRBV18 and TRBJ1-2, with 9 bases matching TRBD1. After removal of 5 bases from V and 1 base from J, the junction contained 5 bases not matched to a gene. The CDR3 spans 15 residues. In germline, CDR1 is KGHSH, CDR2 LQKENI. CDR3 nucleotide sequence: TGTGCCAGCTCAAGCGACAGGGGGATTAACTATGGCTACACCTTC. Translation: CASSSDRGINYGYTF.

CDR3 residues: CATSNWGTEAFF. The CDR3 region has the DNA TGTGCCACCAGCAATTGGGGCACTGAAGCTTTCTTT. This chain connects TRBV15 to TRBJ1-1; no clear D. V lost 4 bases, J lost 4 bases, and 7 bases lay in between. The CDR3 contains 12 residues. Looked up from germline, CDR1 is LNHNV and CDR2 is YYDKDF (reference sequence).

The chain is built from TRBV10-3 and TRBJ1-3, with D unresolved. The CDR3 loop spans 18 amino acids. With 0 bases removed from V and 0 bases from J, the gap between germline ends came to 15 bases. Germline values: CDR1 ENHRY, CDR2 SYGVKD. This chain's CDR3 is CAISESTGYRVSGNTIYF. The CDR3, as DNA: TGTGCCATCAGTGAGTCAACCGGTTACAGAGTCTCTGGAAACACCATATATTTT.

The chain has TRBV19 and TRBJ1-2; tentatively, D is TRBD1 (5 bases). CDR3 size: 14 residues. CDR1 and CDR2 from the germline V gene are LNHDA and SQIVND (reference sequence). Trimming took 3 bases from V and 0 from J, leaving 8 bases between them. The CDR3 nucleotides are TGTGCCAGTAGTATCAGGGCCCCTAACTATGGCTACACCTTC. Translation: CASSIRAPNYGYTF.

CDR3 in amino acids: CASSQEVKVRDSPDTGELFF. Written as DNA, the CDR3 is TGCGCCAGCAGCCAAGAGGTCAAAGTCCGGGACAGCCCTGACACCGGGGAGCTGTTTTTT. This chain connects TRBV4-3 to TRBJ2-2, with 7 bases lining up with TRBD1. Germline lookup yields CDR1 LGHNA and CDR2 YSLEER. The CDR3 length is 20 residues. The V and J ends lost 0 bases and 3 bases, in that order; junction bases with no gene match: 16.

This clone was seen just once. The CDR3, as DNA: TGTGCCAGCAGGGAAACAGGGAGCACCTACAATGAGCAGTTCTTC. It translates to CASRETGSTYNEQFF. The chain carries TRBV2 and TRBJ2-1; tentatively, D is TRBD1 (6 bases). The CDR3 extends over 15 amino acids. Trimming left V 6 bases short and J 2 bases short, with 14 bases between. Germline-derived CDR1 and CDR2 are SNHLY and FYNNEI.

This clone was counted between two and nine times. DNA of the CDR3: TGTGCCAGTAGTCCAAATAGCGGGAAGCAGTTCTTC. It specifies CASSPNSGKQFF. The chain joins TRBV19 to TRBJ2-1; 8 nucleotides align to TRBD2. This CDR3 is 12 amino acids long. CDR1 and CDR2 from the germline V gene are LNHDA and SQIVND (reference sequence). The junction had 5 bases not matched to a gene; V was cut back by 5 bases and J by 11 bases.

This clone was found once. This chain uses TRBV15 with TRBJ1-1, with D unresolved. Trimming stripped 0 bases from V and 0 bases from J, with 8 bases between. CDR3 length: 15 residues. Looked up from germline, CDR1 is LNHNV and CDR2 is YYDKDF (reference sequence). CDR3 protein: CATSRDRRVNTEAFF. CDR3 DNA sequence: TGTGCCACCAGCAGAGATAGGCGAGTGAACACTGAAGCTTTCTTT.

V and J are TRBV5-1 and TRBJ1-4, with a weak D call TRBD1 (6 bases). The CDR3 consists of 15 residues. V was trimmed by 6 bases and J by 2 bases, leaving 14 bases between them. Germline CDR1 is SGHRS and CDR2 is YFSETQ. Here the CDR3 DNA reads TGCGCCAGCACCTTTGCGACAGGCACTAATGAAAAACTGTTTTTT. Translated, it gives CASTFATGTNEKLFF.

The rearrangement uses TRBV30 and TRBJ2-7; a weak D match, TRBD2 (6 bases). The length of the CDR3 is 13 residues. CDR1 and CDR2 from the germline V gene are GTSNPN and SVGIG (reference sequence). Trimming left V 7 bases short and J 3 bases short, with 16 bases between. CDR3 nucleotide sequence: TGTGCCTTAGAAACCGGGAGCTACTACGAGCAGTACTTC. Protein: CALETGSYYEQYF.

V and J are TRBV27 and TRBJ2-6; no clear D. The CDR3 length is 17 residues. The ends were cut back, 0 bases at V and 4 bases at J, with 13 bases in the middle. The germline gives CDR1 MNHEY, CDR2 SMNVEV (reference sequence). Here the CDR3 reads CASSLSYVRAGANVLTF. CDR3 nucleotides: TGTGCCAGCAGTTTATCCTACGTTAGGGCCGGGGCCAACGTCCTGACTTTC.

The genes are TRBV9 and TRBJ1-1, with a possible D match to TRBD1 (5 bases). The CDR3 is 13 amino acids. CDR1 is SGDLS and CDR2 is YYNGEE in the germline V gene. The ends were cut back, 3 bases at V and 8 bases at J, with 14 bases in the middle. The DNA for the CDR3 is TGTGCCAGCAGCGACACAAGGGACCGAGAAGCTTTCTTT. This translates into CASSDTRDREAFF.